One sample yielded the 28 T cell receptor beta chains listed below, sequenced in a study of cytomegalovirus exposure and HLA in healthy donors. Sequencing used immunoSEQ multiplex PCR; TCRdb keeps in-frame clones, though not all of them. The sample lists about 79,000 clones, roughly 93% occurring once. Specimen: PBMCs. These TCRs come from a woman aged 30 to 39 in good health and CMV-seronegative.

The V gene is TRBV4-3, the J gene TRBJ2-1, with D possibly TRBD1 on 6 matching bases. V was shortened by 0 bases and J by 6 bases, with 12 bases between the two germline ends. The CDR3 loop spans 15 amino acids. Germline V gives CDR1 LGHNA, CDR2 YSLEER. CDR3 DNA sequence: TGCGCCAGCAGCCAAGAGAGGGGGTGGGTCAATGAGCAGTTCTTC. Translated: CASSQERGWVNEQFF.

This rearrangement joins TRBV23-1 to TRBJ1-3; 8 nucleotides match TRBD1. TRBV23-1 belongs to the ORF category, with a function that is uncertain. V lost 3 bases and J lost 4; bases outside the gene matches: 11. The CDR3 runs to 17 residues. The CDR3 sequence is CASSQPRTGGSGNTIYF. The CDR3 DNA follows: TGCGCCAGCAGTCAGCCGCGAACAGGGGGATCAGGAAACACCATATATTTT.

V gene TRBV5-1 combines with J gene TRBJ1-5; D remains ambiguous. This CDR3 region has 15 residues. The germline V gene encodes CDR1 SGHRS and CDR2 YFSETQ. Trimming left V 0 bases short and J 3 bases short, with 10 bases between. CDR3 nucleotide sequence: TGCGCCAGCAGCTTGGAAGGGAGCCCCAATCAGCCCCAGCATTTT. Translation gives CASSLEGSPNQPQHF.

V usage is TRBV15 and J usage is TRBJ2-1; 13 bases match TRBD2. The CDR3 spans 17 residues. Germline-derived CDR1 and CDR2 are LNHNV and YYDKDF (reference sequence). J was trimmed by 5 bases and V by 1 base; bases with no gene match: 5. CDR3 amino acids: CATSRARLAGGDNEQFF. CDR3 nucleotides: TGTGCCACCAGCAGAGCGCGACTAGCGGGAGGAGACAATGAGCAGTTCTTC.

This chain joins TRBV28 and TRBJ2-3; possible D gene TRBD2, 6 bases. The CDR3 runs to 14 residues. V shed 6 bases and J shed 3 bases, with 13 bases lying between them. Germline lookup yields CDR1 MDHEN and CDR2 SYDVKM. The CDR3 DNA reads TGTGCCAGCAGGCTAGCGAGAGGAACAGATACGCAGTATTTT. This sequence encodes CASRLARGTDTQYF.

This clone was counted a single time. The V call is TRBV11-2, the J call TRBJ1-4, with TRBD1 matching 9 bases. Germline CDR1 reads SGHAT; CDR2 reads FQNNGV. There are 15 residues in the CDR3. V lost 5 bases, J lost 8 bases, and 9 bases stayed unmatched. The CDR3 is CASSPPGQGGEKLFF. The CDR3 region has the DNA TGTGCCAGCAGCCCGCCGGGACAGGGTGGGGAAAAACTGTTTTTT.

The rearrangement joins TRBV7-9 to TRBJ1-1, with a weak D call TRBD1 (5 bases). Germline CDR1 and CDR2: SEHNR and FQNEAQ (reference sequence). V was clipped by 5 bases and J by 0 bases, with 13 bases between them. The CDR3 consists of 15 residues. The CDR3 loop reads CASSTNGGMNTEAFF. DNA of the CDR3: TGTGCCAGCAGCACAAACGGGGGAATGAACACTGAAGCTTTCTTT.

The V and J genes are TRBV6-5 and TRBJ2-7, with 11 bases fitting TRBD1. Looked up from germline, CDR1 is MNHEY and CDR2 is SVGAGI. With V trimmed by 2 bases and J by 5 bases, 5 bases remained unmatched. This CDR3 contains 15 residues. The CDR3: CASSYGQGAWNEQYF. CDR3 coding DNA: TGTGCCAGCAGTTACGGACAGGGGGCGTGGAACGAGCAGTACTTC.

CDR3 loop: CASSLFGYQRGEQYF. CDR3 nucleotides: TGTGCCAGCAGTTTATTTGGGTACCAACGGGGCGAGCAGTACTTC. The chain has TRBV27 and TRBJ2-7; a possible D gene is TRBD2 (5 bases). There are 15 residues in the CDR3. V lost 1 base and J 6 bases, leaving 16 bases between the germline ends. Germline values: CDR1 MNHEY, CDR2 SMNVEV (reference sequence).

CDR3 region: CASTSTPNYGYTF. CDR3 bases: TGTGCCAGCACCTCTACTCCTAACTATGGCTACACCTTC. The chain carries TRBV28 and TRBJ1-2; D is ambiguous. The CDR3 length is 13 residues. V lost 7 bases and J 0 bases, leaving 9 bases between the germline ends. CDR1 is MDHEN and CDR2 is SYDVKM in the germline V gene.

CDR3 nucleotides: TGTGCCAGCAGCTTAGTAGTTCCGGGGGTTCGGCACCAAGAGACCCAGTACTTC. Its protein product is CASSLVVPGVRHQETQYF. The chain joins TRBV7-9 to TRBJ2-5; a weak D match, TRBD2 (6 bases). The CDR3 extends over 18 amino acids. V lost 1 base and J 0 bases, leaving 18 bases between the germline ends. From germline, CDR1 is SEHNR and CDR2 FQNEAQ (reference sequence).

This rearrangement joins TRBV2 to TRBJ2-3; 10 bases match TRBD2. In germline, CDR1 is SNHLY, CDR2 FYNNEI. The ends lost 5 bases at V and 6 bases at J; junction bases unmatched: 5. CDR3 length equals 14 residues. The CDR3 sequence is CASSWTSGTDTQYF. The CDR3 bases are TGTGCCAGCAGTTGGACTAGCGGTACGGATACGCAGTATTTT.

V and J are TRBV19 and TRBJ2-1; the match to TRBD1 covers 12 bases. Germline lookup yields CDR1 LNHDA and CDR2 SQIVND (reference sequence). The J segment lost 4 bases and the V segment lost 6 bases, leaving 4 bases of the junction unmatched. CDR3 length equals 15 residues. CDR3 protein: CASRGDRGRYNEQFF. The CDR3 nucleotides read TGTGCCAGTAGGGGGGACAGGGGGCGATACAATGAGCAGTTCTTC.

The chain uses TRBV6-5 and TRBJ2-5; a weak D match, TRBD2 (7 bases). Per germline, CDR1 MNHEY and CDR2 SVGAGI. Trimming pared 7 bases from V and 5 bases from J, leaving 17 bases between. There are 14 residues in the CDR3. The CDR3 sequence is CASKRGGAGETQYF. CDR3 in DNA: TGTGCCAGCAAAAGAGGGGGGGCCGGGGAGACCCAGTACTTC.

The chain's CDR3 is CASSPGQPSGNTIYF. The CDR3 bases are TGTGCCAGCAGCCCGGGACAGCCATCTGGAAACACCATATATTTT. The chain couples TRBV7-2 to TRBJ1-3; TRBD1 aligns across 7 bases. This CDR3 contains 15 residues. The germline gives CDR1 SGHTA, CDR2 FQGNSA. Trimming removed 5 bases from V and 1 base from J; junction bases left unmatched: 5.

Only a few counts were recorded for this clone. This chain connects TRBV28 to TRBJ1-2; D may be TRBD1 (5 bases). The germline V and J ends were trimmed by 7 bases and 4 bases, with 10 bases remaining between them. The CDR3 spans 12 residues. The germline CDR1 and CDR2 sequences are MDHEN and SYDVKM. In DNA, the CDR3 is TGTGCCAGCAATGGGGGGATCTATGGCTACACCTTC. Its protein is CASNGGIYGYTF.

The chain employs TRBV4-2 and TRBJ2-3; 8 nucleotides match TRBD2. Germline V CDR1 and CDR2: LGHNA, YNFKEQ. This CDR3 has 17 amino acids. V was clipped by 0 bases and J by 2 bases; unmatched bases: 7. The CDR3 loop is CASSQEGASGPTDTQYF. In DNA form, the CDR3 reads TGTGCCAGCAGCCAAGAGGGGGCTAGCGGGCCCACAGATACGCAGTATTTT.

In nucleotides, the CDR3 is TGTGCCAGCAGCTTAGCTAGCGGGAGGACAGATACGCAGTATTTT. Its protein is CASSLASGRTDTQYF. The rearrangement uses TRBV7-2 and TRBJ2-3; 10 bases align to TRBD2. This CDR3 is 15 amino acids long. With 0 bases clipped from V and 3 bases from J, the junction kept 0 bases outside the gene matches. Germline CDR1 is SGHTA and CDR2 is FQGNSA.

The chain recombines TRBV11-3 with TRBJ1-1; no firm D call. The V gene lost 2 bases and the J gene lost 1 base, with 5 bases spanning the gap. The CDR3 is 13 amino acids. From germline, CDR1 is SGHNT and CDR2 YENEEA. CDR3 sequence: CASSLWQNTEAFF. For the CDR3, the DNA is TGTGCCAGCAGCTTATGGCAGAACACTGAAGCTTTCTTT. The full variable domain, in which reference TRBV11-3 and TRBJ1-1 provide the parts outside the CDR3, is EAGVVQSPRYKIIEKKQPVAFWCNPISGHNTLYWYLQNLGQGPELLIRYENEEAVDDSQLPKDRFSAERLKGVDSTLKIQPAELGDSAVYLCASSLWQNTEAFFGQGTRLTVV.

The chain has TRBV7-9 and TRBJ1-2, with 8 bases aligning to TRBD1. Germline assignment: CDR1 SEHNR and CDR2 FQNEAQ (reference sequence). There are 13 residues in the CDR3. Losses at the gene ends were 5 bases for V and 6 bases for J; bases not matched to a gene: 5. The CDR3 reads CASSQTGVHGYTF. For the CDR3, the DNA is TGTGCCAGCAGCCAGACAGGGGTTCATGGCTACACCTTC.

This clone was seen only once. The chain combines TRBV19 with TRBJ1-1, with TRBD1 identical over 7 bases. V gave up 11 bases and J gave up 4 bases; unmatched junction bases: 13. From germline, CDR1 is LNHDA and CDR2 SQIVND (reference sequence). The CDR3 consists of 14 residues. CDR3 nucleotide sequence: TGTGCCGCTGGGGCGGGGACAGTATCCACTGAAGCTTTCTTT. Its protein is CAAGAGTVSTEAFF.

The V gene is TRBV13, the J gene TRBJ2-1, with a tentative D call TRBD1 (6 bases). This CDR3 is 16 amino acids long. V was shortened by 0 bases and J by 0 bases, with 9 bases between the two germline ends. Germline lookup yields CDR1 PRHDT and CDR2 FYEKMQ (reference sequence). The CDR3, as DNA: TGTGCCAGCAGCTTAGGTCAGGGGAGCTCCTACAATGAGCAGTTCTTC. This sequence encodes CASSLGQGSSYNEQFF.

The V gene is TRBV19, the J gene TRBJ1-5; TRBD1 agrees at 8 bases. CDR1 LNHDA and CDR2 SQIVND come from the germline V gene (reference sequence). This CDR3 spans 18 amino acids. With 3 bases clipped from V and 6 bases from J, the junction kept 16 bases outside the gene matches. The CDR3 here is CASSIPSRTGLGRQPQHF. Written as DNA, the CDR3 is TGTGCCAGTAGTATCCCCTCTAGGACAGGGTTAGGTCGTCAGCCCCAGCATTTT.

The CDR3, as DNA: TGTGCCAGCAGCGCCGGGACAGGGGTTTCGGACGAGCAGTACTTC. It is translated as CASSAGTGVSDEQYF. This chain joins TRBV5-4 and TRBJ2-7; TRBD1 aligns across 10 bases. Germline V CDR1 and CDR2: SGHNT, YYREEE (reference sequence). With 4 bases clipped from V and 5 bases from J, the junction kept 9 bases outside the gene matches. This CDR3 is 15 amino acids long.

This chain uses TRBV9 with TRBJ2-3; 9 bases agree with TRBD2. The CDR3 contains 17 residues. Germline trimming cut 4 bases from V and 1 base from J; bases unmatched to any gene: 10. Germline assignment: CDR1 SGDLS and CDR2 YYNGEE. The CDR3 sequence: CASSLRASGVGTDTQYF. In DNA, the CDR3 is TGTGCCAGCAGCCTGAGGGCTAGCGGGGTTGGCACAGATACGCAGTATTTT. Variable domain in full (rest from reference TRBV9 and TRBJ2-3): DSGVTQTPKHLITATGQRVTLRCSPRSGDLSVYWYQQSLDQGLQFLIQYYNGEERAKGNILERFSAQQFPDLHSELNLSSLELGDSALYFCASSLRASGVGTDTQYFGPGTRLTVL.

The V gene is TRBV7-9, the J gene TRBJ2-3; a weak D match, TRBD2 (6 bases). Trimming took 5 bases from V and 3 from J, leaving 12 bases between them. CDR3 size: 14 residues. The germline V gene has CDR1 SEHNR and CDR2 FQNEAQ (reference sequence). CDR3 protein: CASSPRAGTDTQYF. For the CDR3, the DNA is TGTGCCAGCAGCCCCAGGGCGGGGACAGATACGCAGTATTTT.

Notes on this clone: One end of the junction does not line up with germline, which may come from a read error. The rearrangement uses TRBV30 and TRBJ1-3, with D tentatively TRBD1 (6 bases). The CDR3 is 12 amino acids. In germline, CDR1 is GTSNPN, CDR2 SVGIG (reference sequence). CDR3 in amino acids: CVWLGGRNTIYF. The DNA of the CDR3 is TGTGTCTGGTTAGGGGGAAGAAACACCATATATTTT. Together with reference TRBV30 and TRBJ1-3, the CDR3 gives the full variable domain: SQTIHQWPATLVQPVGSPLSLECTVEGTSNPNLYWYRQAAGRGLQLLFYSVGIGQISSEVPQNLSASRPQDRQFILSSKKLLLSDSGFYLCVWLGGRNTIYFGEGSWLTVV.

The genes are TRBV4-3 and TRBJ1-2, with a tentative D call TRBD1 (6 bases). There are 16 residues in the CDR3. Germline CDR1 and CDR2: LGHNA and YSLEER. V gave up 3 bases and J gave up 6 bases, with 20 bases separating them. Here the CDR3 reads CASSHITGFGGDGYTF. For the CDR3, the DNA is TGCGCCAGCAGCCATATCACAGGGTTTGGGGGGGATGGCTACACCTTC.